This note documents a single TCR beta chain sequence. Antigen: not known. The record originates from a study of STAT5B mutations in CD4+ large granular lymphocyte leukemia. Data came from immunoSEQ multiplex PCR; TCRdb stores just in-frame clones and leaves some out. The sample has about 32,000 clones; around four fifths are singletons. V lost 5 bases to trimming and J lost 9 bases; unmatched junction nucleotides: 13. The CDR3 loop spans 16 amino acids. In germline, CDR1 is LNHDA, CDR2 SQIVND (reference sequence). General observations from the study: No patients shared main leukemic clonotypes, though roughly 23% appeared at low frequency elsewhere.

Sequenced: CD4+ T cells from blood buffy coats. The TCR was taken from a human donor in good health. This chain uses TRBV19 with TRBJ2-1, with 10 bases matching TRBD2. CDR3 residues: CASSLSSGSRLGEQFF. The CDR3 DNA is TGTGCCAGTAGTCTTTCTAGCGGGAGCCGTCTCGGTGAGCAGTTCTTC. Together with reference TRBV19 and TRBJ2-1, the CDR3 gives the full variable domain: DGGITQSPKYLFRKEGQNVTLSCEQNLNHDAMYWYRQDPGQGLRLIYYSQIVNDFQKGDIAEGYSVSREKKESFPLTVTSAQKNPTAFYLCASSLSSGSRLGEQFFGPGTRLTVL.